The rows below give T cell receptor beta chains drawn from one sample of a study of cytomegalovirus exposure and HLA in healthy donors. Using immunoSEQ multiplex PCR, the repertoire was profiled, and TCRdb retains in-frame clones only, with some absent. The profile shows around 300,000 clones, around 85% of them singletons. The material sequenced was PBMCs. The receptors here all came from a woman between 18 and 30 years old in good health and CMV-seronegative. Each CDR3 is given with its conserved first and last residue. The order of the fields is clone size, D gene, V gene, J gene, CDR3 DNA, CDR3 protein. The D gene is left open where the match is weak. Rows give clone size only sometimes, using once, few, many, or a class for an expanded clone.

abundance: .
d_gene: .
v_gene: TRBV9
j_gene: TRBJ2-5
CDR3nt: TGTGCCAGCAGCGCCTGGCCAGGAATACAAGAGACCCAGTACTTC
CDR3aa: CASSAWPGIQETQYF

abundance: .
d_gene: .
v_gene: TRBV18
j_gene: TRBJ2-1
CDR3nt: TGTGCCAGCTCACCACCTCGGGGGTTGGGTGATAGTGAGCAGTTCTTC
CDR3aa: CASSPPRGLGDSEQFF

abundance: .
d_gene: TRBD1
v_gene: TRBV27
j_gene: TRBJ2-1
CDR3nt: TGTGCCAGCAAGCCGGGACAGGGGGTCCATGAGCAGTTCTTC
CDR3aa: CASKPGQGVHEQFF

abundance: .
d_gene: TRBD1
v_gene: TRBV9
j_gene: TRBJ1-2
CDR3nt: TGTGCCAGCAGCGTCGGGACAGGGGGAGGCTACACCTTC
CDR3aa: CASSVGTGGGYTF

abundance: .
d_gene: .
v_gene: TRBV28
j_gene: TRBJ1-1
CDR3nt: TGTGCCAGCAGCTGGTGGATCAGGGCCCTGAACACTGAAGCTTTCTTT
CDR3aa: CASSWWIRALNTEAFF

abundance: .
d_gene: .
v_gene: TRBV5-1
j_gene: TRBJ1-4
CDR3nt: TGCGCCAGCAGCTTGGGTACAGAGATAATGAAAAGTCTGTTTTTT
CDR3aa: CASSLGTEIMKSLFF

abundance: .
d_gene: .
v_gene: TRBV4-1
j_gene: TRBJ2-7
CDR3nt: TGCGCCAGCAGCCAATATGGCGGGGACTCCTACGAGCAGTACTTC
CDR3aa: CASSQYGGDSYEQYF

abundance: .
d_gene: TRBD1
v_gene: TRBV10-1
j_gene: TRBJ1-6
CDR3nt: TGCGCCAGTCGGGACAGCCCTGATTCACCCCTCCACTTT
CDR3aa: CASRDSPDSPLHF

abundance: .
d_gene: .
v_gene: TRBV6-5
j_gene: TRBJ2-6
CDR3nt: TGTGCCAGCAGTTACACAGGGGCCAACGTCCTGACTTTC
CDR3aa: CASSYTGANVLTF

abundance: .
d_gene: .
v_gene: TRBV6-5
j_gene: TRBJ2-7
CDR3nt: TGTGCCAGCTTCTCCGGCCTTTTCGGGAACGAGCAGTACTTC
CDR3aa: CASFSGLFGNEQYF

abundance: .
d_gene: TRBD1
v_gene: TRBV5-6
j_gene: TRBJ2-7
CDR3nt: TGTGCCAGCAGCTTCGGACAGGGGGCATCCTACGAGCAGTACTTC
CDR3aa: CASSFGQGASYEQYF

abundance: .
d_gene: .
v_gene: TRBV19
j_gene: TRBJ2-6
CDR3nt: TGTGCCAGTAGAGACGGGTCGGCCTCTGGGGCCAACGTCCTGACTTTC
CDR3aa: CASRDGSASGANVLTF

abundance: .
d_gene: TRBD1
v_gene: TRBV25-1
j_gene: TRBJ1-2
CDR3nt: TGTGCCAGCAGTGGTGGACAGGGGACGGCTTATGGCTACACCTTC
CDR3aa: CASSGGQGTAYGYTF

abundance: .
d_gene: .
v_gene: TRBV5-1
j_gene: TRBJ2-7
CDR3nt: TGCGCCAGCAGCCCAGGCCTGGGGAGCCTCCACGAGCAGTACTTC
CDR3aa: CASSPGLGSLHEQYF

abundance: .
d_gene: .
v_gene: TRBV18
j_gene: TRBJ1-5
CDR3nt: TGTGCCAGCTCACCAGTAGAGGGTCAGCCCCAGCATTTT
CDR3aa: CASSPVEGQPQHF

abundance: few
d_gene: .
v_gene: TRBV5-1
j_gene: TRBJ2-2
CDR3nt: TGCGCCAGCAGCCCTAGGGGGATCGGGGAGCTGTTTTTT
CDR3aa: CASSPRGIGELFF

abundance: .
d_gene: .
v_gene: TRBV11-3
j_gene: TRBJ1-1
CDR3nt: TGTGCCAGCAGCCCCCTCGGCACTGAAGCTTTCTTT
CDR3aa: CASSPLGTEAFF

abundance: .
d_gene: TRBD1
v_gene: TRBV2
j_gene: TRBJ1-1
CDR3nt: TGTGCCAGCGTGGGGACAGGGGGCATGAACACTGAAGCTTTCTTT
CDR3aa: CASVGTGGMNTEAFF

abundance: .
d_gene: .
v_gene: TRBV9
j_gene: TRBJ2-7
CDR3nt: TGTGCCAGCAGCGGTACAGGGTCCTCCTACGAGCAGTACTTC
CDR3aa: CASSGTGSSYEQYF

abundance: .
d_gene: .
v_gene: TRBV28
j_gene: TRBJ1-5
CDR3nt: TGTGCCAGCAGTTTATCCAGGGGCAATCAGCCCCAGCATTTT
CDR3aa: CASSLSRGNQPQHF

abundance: .
d_gene: .
v_gene: TRBV30
j_gene: TRBJ1-5
CDR3nt: TGTGCCTGGAGTGTATCGGGGGGCTGGCAGCCCCAGCATTTT
CDR3aa: CAWSVSGGWQPQHF

abundance: .
d_gene: TRBD2
v_gene: TRBV5-1
j_gene: TRBJ2-3
CDR3nt: TGCGCCAGCAGCGGAGGGACTAGCGGCACAGATACGCAGTATTTT
CDR3aa: CASSGGTSGTDTQYF

abundance: .
d_gene: .
v_gene: TRBV10-2
j_gene: TRBJ2-7
CDR3nt: TGCGCCAGCAGTCCGGGCAGGGGCCACGAGCAGTACTTC
CDR3aa: CASSPGRGHEQYF

abundance: .
d_gene: TRBD2
v_gene: TRBV18
j_gene: TRBJ2-7
CDR3nt: TGTGCCAGCTCACCGACTTCAATAGCGGGAGGCGCCTACGAGCAGTACTTC
CDR3aa: CASSPTSIAGGAYEQYF